The entry that follows covers one T cell receptor (beta chain) sequence. Its specificity is not known. The table came from immunoSEQ multiplex PCR; TCRdb's copy has only in-frame clones and leaves some out. Of fewer than 1.6 million clones in the sample, about 98.5% are singletons; the top ten hold 0.36%. The sample belongs to a study of shared clonotypes between healthy human individuals. This CDR3 comprises 18 residues. CDR1 SGHTA and CDR2 FQGNSA come from the germline V gene. The junction had 11 bases not matched to a gene; V was cut back by 5 bases and J by 3 bases. Study findings and constraints: The sharing of about 5.3% of naive CD4 clonotypes was seen across a handful of donors.

Sequencing was carried out using naive CD4+ T cells sorted from blood. Subset in this sample: CD45RA+ positively selected. The V call is TRBV7-2, the J call TRBJ2-1; TRBD2 matches 12 bases. The receptor was derived from a man under 40 in good health. In nucleotides, the CDR3 is TGTGCCAGCAGCGCGACTAGCGGGAGAGGTAGACTCTACAATGAGCAGTTCTTC. This encodes CASSATSGRGRLYNEQFF.